This T cell receptor (beta chain) was obtained from a study of OX40 agonist ivuxolimab in advanced cancers. Study context: Patients' therapy was ivuxolimab, an antibody that acts as an agonist of OX40 (CD134). Head and neck, renal cell, melanoma or hepatocellular carcinoma were the cancers that dose-escalation patients had.

This CDR3 region has 12 residues. Trimming took 0 bases from V and 10 from J, leaving 9 bases between them. The germline gives CDR1 SGHNT, CDR2 YENEEA. Assay used: immunoSEQ multiplex PCR; TCRdb lists only in-frame clones, some missing. Of some 65,000 clones in the sample, over 60% are singletons; the top ten hold around 1.7%. The V and J genes are TRBV11-3 and TRBJ1-1; no clear D gene. This specimen was CD4+ or CD8+ T cells sorted from blood, taken in a trial of the OX40 agonist ivuxolimab. This receptor was identified in an adult with an advanced solid tumor such as melanoma, head and neck, liver or kidney cancer. CDR3 DNA sequence: TGTGCCAGCAGCTTAGATCTAGCGGGAGCTTTCTTT. This gives the protein CASSLDLAGAFF.